The rows below give T cell receptor beta chains drawn from one sample of a study of cytomegalovirus exposure and HLA in healthy donors. Generated by immunoSEQ multiplex PCR, the TCRdb table keeps only in-frame clones and is missing some. The sample lists some 160,000 clones, 70% to 80% occurring once. Sequenced material: PBMCs. These receptors all stem from a woman aged 35 to 49 in good health and CMV-seronegative. The CDR3 runs from the conserved cysteine through the conserved F or W. The order of the fields is CDR3 length, J gene, D gene, clone size, V gene, CDR3 DNA, CDR3 protein. The D gene is left open where the match is weak. Expanded clones are given a class, and other clones once, few, many or no size at all.

len: 18; j_gene: TRBJ2-6; d_gene: .; abundance: many; v_gene: TRBV5-5; CDR3nt: TGTGCCAGCAGCTTGATGTATGGCCCGCCCTCTGGGGCCAACGTCCTGACTTTC; CDR3aa: CASSLMYGPPSGANVLTF
len: 15; j_gene: TRBJ2-2; d_gene: .; abundance: .; v_gene: TRBV9; CDR3nt: TGTGCCAGCAGCGTAGGGGGCGTCAGTGGGCAGGAGCTGTTTTTT; CDR3aa: CASSVGGVSGQELFF
len: 14; j_gene: TRBJ1-1; d_gene: .; abundance: .; v_gene: TRBV5-1; CDR3nt: TGCGCCAGCAGCTTGGAAGTACCTAACGCTGAAGCTTTCTTT; CDR3aa: CASSLEVPNAEAFF
len: 13; j_gene: TRBJ2-1; d_gene: TRBD2; abundance: .; v_gene: TRBV30; CDR3nt: TGTGCCTGGAGTGGACTAGCGGGAGATGAGCAGTTCTTC; CDR3aa: CAWSGLAGDEQFF
len: 17; j_gene: TRBJ2-3; d_gene: .; abundance: .; v_gene: TRBV28; CDR3nt: TGTGCCAGCAGCCCCTCTTGGGACTCATCGAGCACAGATACGCAGTATTTT; CDR3aa: CASSPSWDSSSTDTQYF
len: 15; j_gene: TRBJ1-1; d_gene: TRBD1; abundance: .; v_gene: TRBV7-2; CDR3nt: TGTGCCAGCACCCCAGCCCACAGGGGGCGGACTGAAGCTTTCTTT; CDR3aa: CASTPAHRGRTEAFF
len: 15; j_gene: TRBJ1-2; d_gene: .; abundance: few; v_gene: TRBV5-1; CDR3nt: TGCGCCAGCAGCTTGGGAGGGAAGGGATCCTATGGCTACACCTTC; CDR3aa: CASSLGGKGSYGYTF
len: 12; j_gene: TRBJ1-1; d_gene: .; abundance: few; v_gene: TRBV10-3; CDR3nt: TGTGCCATCAACGACAGGAACACTGAAGCTTTCTTT; CDR3aa: CAINDRNTEAFF
len: 15; j_gene: TRBJ2-2; d_gene: TRBD2; abundance: .; v_gene: TRBV5-1; CDR3nt: TGCGCCAGCAGCACCGAGGGACTACCTGGAGCGGAGCTGTTTTTT; CDR3aa: CASSTEGLPGAELFF
len: 11; j_gene: TRBJ1-1; d_gene: TRBD1; abundance: .; v_gene: TRBV28; CDR3nt: TGTGCCAGCAGTCTGACAGGGTACGCTTTCTTT; CDR3aa: CASSLTGYAFF
len: 14; j_gene: TRBJ2-5; d_gene: .; abundance: .; v_gene: TRBV6-5; CDR3nt: TGTGCCAGCAGTCTCGTCCTAAATTCGGAGACCCAGTACTTC; CDR3aa: CASSLVLNSETQYF
len: 14; j_gene: TRBJ2-6; d_gene: .; abundance: .; v_gene: TRBV7-9; CDR3nt: TGTGCCAGCAGCTTAACAGCAGGGGCCAACGTCCTGACTTTC; CDR3aa: CASSLTAGANVLTF
len: 12; j_gene: TRBJ2-1; d_gene: .; abundance: .; v_gene: TRBV5-1; CDR3nt: TGCGCCAGCGCAGGCTCCGGTAATGAGCAGTTCTTC; CDR3aa: CASAGSGNEQFF
len: 15; j_gene: TRBJ2-3; d_gene: TRBD2; abundance: .; v_gene: TRBV5-6; CDR3nt: TGTGCCAGCAGCTTGGTTCGGGGGGGCACAGATACGCAGTATTTT; CDR3aa: CASSLVRGGTDTQYF
len: 16; j_gene: TRBJ1-2; d_gene: TRBD1; abundance: .; v_gene: TRBV27; CDR3nt: TGTGCCAGCAGTTTGTCTTCCCGCGGGACAGGGCATGGCTACACCTTC; CDR3aa: CASSLSSRGTGHGYTF
len: 15; j_gene: TRBJ2-1; d_gene: .; abundance: .; v_gene: TRBV5-1; CDR3nt: TGCGCCAGCAGCTTGGGGGGGCGGACCTACAATGAGCAGTTCTTC; CDR3aa: CASSLGGRTYNEQFF